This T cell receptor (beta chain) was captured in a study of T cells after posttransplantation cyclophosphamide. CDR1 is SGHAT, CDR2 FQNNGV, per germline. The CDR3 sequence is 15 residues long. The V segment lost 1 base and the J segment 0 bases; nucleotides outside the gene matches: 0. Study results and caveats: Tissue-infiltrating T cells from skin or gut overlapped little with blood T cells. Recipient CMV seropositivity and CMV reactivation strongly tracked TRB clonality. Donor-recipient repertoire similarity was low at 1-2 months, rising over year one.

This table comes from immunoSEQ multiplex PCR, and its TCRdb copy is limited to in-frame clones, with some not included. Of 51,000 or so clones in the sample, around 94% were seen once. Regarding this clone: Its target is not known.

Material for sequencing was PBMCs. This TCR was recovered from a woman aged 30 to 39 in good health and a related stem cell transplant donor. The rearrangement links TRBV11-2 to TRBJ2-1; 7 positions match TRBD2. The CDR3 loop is CASSLAGGSYNEQFF. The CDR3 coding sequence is TGTGCCAGCAGCTTAGCGGGGGGCTCCTACAATGAGCAGTTCTTC.